Presented here are 20 T cell receptor beta chains from one specimen sequenced in a study of T-cell memory formation after mild COVID-19. TCRdb re-called the 5' RACE reads through MiXCR, storing one row per CDR3 protein. The data hold 540,000 or so distinct CDR3 sequences, with about a fifth observed a single time. Sequenced: PBMCs or a T cell subset sorted from them (not recorded which). These receptors all come from an adult woman who had mild COVID-19 (a few samples of this study predate the infection). Cell type and time point are not known.

This chain joins TRBV11-2 and TRBJ2-7; 9 bases align to TRBD1. Germline assignment: CDR1 SGHAT and CDR2 FQNNGV. V was pared by 4 bases and J by 2 bases, with 9 bases of the junction left unmatched. The CDR3 has 16 amino acids. The DNA for the CDR3 is TGTGCCAGCAGCTCTCCCAGGGGACAGGGAGCCTACGAGCAGTACTTC. It specifies CASSSPRGQGAYEQYF.

A few counts support this clonotype. This chain joins TRBV7-9 and TRBJ1-4; D is unresolved. The V end lost 7 bases, the J end lost 8 bases, and 8 bases lay between the germline ends. The CDR3 length is 11 residues. Germline V gene data show CDR1 as SEHNR and CDR2 as FQNEAQ (reference sequence). The CDR3 bases are TGTGCCAGCACCCTAAGAGAAAAACTGTTTTTT. It specifies CASTLREKLFF.

This clonotype was seen only a few times. CDR3 loop: CSAQGKTNTEAFF. DNA of the CDR3: TGCAGTGCTCAGGGGAAGACGAACACTGAAGCTTTCTTT. This chain connects TRBV20-1 to TRBJ1-1, with D possibly being TRBD1 (6 bases). This CDR3 is 13 amino acids long. Germline V gene lookup returns CDR1 DFQATT and CDR2 SNEGSKA (reference sequence). Trimming removed 5 bases at V and 1 base at J, with 11 bases between.

This chain joins TRBV20-1 and TRBJ2-1; 7 positions agree with TRBD2. The germline V gene encodes CDR1 DFQATT and CDR2 SNEGSKA (reference sequence). V lost 3 bases, J lost 5 bases, and 10 bases stayed unmatched. CDR3 length equals 15 residues. The CDR3 nucleotides read TGCAGTGCTAGTCGAGGGAGGGCCGCCAACAATGAGCAGTTCTTC. This encodes CSASRGRAANNEQFF.

The V and J genes are TRBV6-2 or TRBV6-3 and TRBJ2-1; 11 bases line up with TRBD2. This CDR3 has 16 amino acids. Unmatched junction bases numbered 9, after V lost 11 bases and J lost 0 bases. In germline, CDR1 is MNHEY, CDR2 SVGEGT. DNA of the CDR3: TGTGCCTCATACTCTAGCGGGAGGAGCTCCTACAATGAGCAGTTCTTC. It codes for CASYSSGRSSYNEQFF.

The genes are TRBV3-1 and TRBJ2-1, with 11 bases matching TRBD2. This CDR3 has 14 amino acids. V shed 3 bases and J 7 bases; nucleotides not matched to a gene: 2. Germline assignment: CDR1 LGHDT and CDR2 YNNKEL (reference sequence). This CDR3 is CASSHRTSGNEQFF. CDR3 sequence (DNA): TGTGCCAGCAGCCACCGGACTAGCGGGAATGAGCAGTTCTTC.

The chain carries TRBV5-1 and TRBJ2-1, with 9 bases aligning to TRBD1. CDR3 length: 14 amino acids. The V and J ends lost 3 bases and 9 bases, in that order; junction bases with no gene match: 7. Germline V CDR1 and CDR2: SGHRS, YFSETQ. The CDR3 DNA follows: TGCGCCAGCAGCTCGGGACAGGGAGGAGTTGAGCAGTTCTTC. It translates to CASSSGQGGVEQFF. The variable domain in full, completed from reference TRBV5-1 and TRBJ2-1, reads KAGVTQTPRYLIKTRGQQVTLSCSPISGHRSVSWYQQTPGQGLQFLFEYFSETQRNKGNFPGRFSGRQFSNSRSEMNVSTLELGDSALYLCASSSGQGGVEQFFGPGTRLTVL.

This clonotype was observed a few times. The chain combines TRBV9 with TRBJ2-1, with 10 nucleotides matching TRBD2. The J segment lost 4 bases and the V segment lost 3 bases, leaving 7 bases of the junction unmatched. The CDR3 sequence is 16 residues long. The germline V gene encodes CDR1 SGDLS and CDR2 YYNGEE. CDR3 in amino acids: CASSASGGASYNEQFF. For the CDR3, the DNA is TGTGCCAGCAGCGCGAGCGGGGGGGCCTCTTACAATGAGCAGTTCTTC.

The chain joins TRBV3-1 to TRBJ2-1, with 9 bases aligning to TRBD2. J was trimmed by 1 base and V by 4 bases; bases with no gene match: 11. The CDR3 has 18 amino acids. Germline values: CDR1 LGHDT, CDR2 YNNKEL (reference sequence). This CDR3 reads CASSPASGIGISYNEQFF. For the CDR3, the DNA is TGTGCCAGCAGCCCAGCTAGCGGGATAGGAATATCCTACAATGAGCAGTTCTTC.

The sample holds a few counts of this clonotype. The V and J genes are TRBV19 and TRBJ2-3, with D perhaps assigned TRBD1 or TRBD2 (5 bases each). The CDR3 loop spans 11 amino acids. V lost 9 bases and J lost 7, with 11 bases in between. CDR1 is LNHDA, CDR2 SQIVND, per germline (reference sequence). DNA for the CDR3: TGTGCCAGCGGGGCCTCGAATACGCAGTATTTT. Translating gives CASGASNTQYF.

This chain joins TRBV20-1 and TRBJ2-3; tentatively, D is TRBD1 or TRBD2 (6 bases each). This CDR3 comprises 15 residues. CDR1 is DFQATT and CDR2 is SNEGSKA in the germline V gene (reference sequence). The V and J ends lost 3 bases and 0 bases respectively, with 13 bases between them. In nucleotides, the CDR3 is TGCAGTGCTAGGTTAACAGGGACTAGCACAGATACGCAGTATTTT. Translated, it gives CSARLTGTSTDTQYF.

This clonotype was counted a few times. The J gene is TRBJ2-1, the V gene TRBV25-1, with D maybe TRBD1 (7 bases). Trimming removed 2 bases from V and 8 bases from J, with 19 bases in between. Germline V CDR1 and CDR2: MGHDK, SYGVNS. The CDR3 is made up of 16 amino acids. CDR3 sequence reads: CASSERGRGPPDEQFF. In DNA form, the CDR3 reads TGTGCCAGCAGTGAAAGGGGGCGGGGCCCACCGGATGAGCAGTTCTTC.

The gene calls are TRBV6-1 and TRBJ1-5; D perhaps matches TRBD1 (5 bases). V gave up 5 bases and J gave up 4 bases, with 18 bases separating them. CDR3 length: 16 residues. In germline, CDR1 is MNHNS, CDR2 SASEGT. The CDR3 sequence is CASSPSVGGTNQPQHF. CDR3 coding DNA: TGTGCCAGCAGTCCCTCAGTCGGGGGTACGAATCAGCCCCAGCATTTT.

The table lists this clonotype with a few counts. This rearrangement joins TRBV20-1 to TRBJ2-7; 7 bases align to TRBD2. CDR3 length: 17 amino acids. The germline gives CDR1 DFQATT, CDR2 SNEGSKA (reference sequence). With 5 bases clipped from V and 4 bases from J, the junction kept 20 bases outside the gene matches. CDR3 in amino acids: CSARDYLAPTDVYEQYF. The CDR3 DNA sequence: TGCAGTGCTCGGGACTATTTGGCACCAACCGACGTATACGAGCAGTACTTC.

This clonotype was seen a handful of times. The rearrangement joins TRBV12-3 or TRBV12-4 to TRBJ2-7; possible D gene TRBD2, 6 bases. The CDR3 spans 11 residues. V was trimmed by 6 bases and J by 9 bases, leaving 12 bases between them. CDR3 loop: CASRSRDLQYF. In nucleotides, the CDR3 is TGTGCCAGCAGGTCCCGGGACTTGCAGTACTTC.

This chain links TRBV12-3 or TRBV12-4 with TRBJ2-5, with D perhaps assigned TRBD1 or TRBD2 (5 bases each). The CDR3 covers 15 residues. The V and J ends lost 5 bases and 4 bases respectively, with 17 bases between them. The DNA for the CDR3 is TGTGCCAGCAGTGAGATGGGGCGAGGAGGAGAGACCCAGTACTTC. The encoded protein is CASSEMGRGGETQYF.

Only a few counts were recorded for this clonotype. The chain employs TRBV18 and TRBJ2-1, with TRBD1 matching 7 bases. The CDR3 runs to 14 residues. The V and J ends lost 3 bases and 5 bases, in that order; junction bases with no gene match: 4. Germline loops: CDR1 KGHSH, CDR2 LQKENI. The CDR3 DNA is TGTGCCAGCTCACCGGACAGGAAGAACAATGAGCAGTTCTTC. Its translation: CASSPDRKNNEQFF.

This chain connects TRBV7-2 to TRBJ2-1; D is tentatively TRBD1 or TRBD2 (5 bases each). The CDR3 totals 13 residues. Trimming removed 3 bases at V and 8 bases at J, with 11 bases between. Per the germline V gene, CDR1 is SGHTA and CDR2 is FQGNSA. CDR3 nucleotides: TGTGCCAGCAGCTTCATCGGGGCCTATGAGCAGTTCTTC. Encoded protein: CASSFIGAYEQFF.

This chain uses TRBV18 with TRBJ1-2; TRBD1 might be the D (5 bases). This CDR3 has 16 amino acids. CDR1 and CDR2 from the germline V gene are KGHSH and LQKENI. Trimming took 3 bases from V and 3 from J, leaving 17 bases between them. CDR3 in DNA: TGTGCCAGCTCACCCCCCGGGGGTGGATACGACTATGGCTACACCTTC. Protein sequence: CASSPPGGGYDYGYTF.

The sample holds one count of this clonotype. The chain uses TRBV6-1 and TRBJ2-2; D remains ambiguous. In germline, CDR1 is MNHNS, CDR2 SASEGT. This CDR3 region has 14 residues. V lost 8 bases, J lost 6 bases, and 16 bases lay in between. CDR3 coding DNA: TGTGCCAGCGCCTATAGGGCGATATCCGGGGAGCTGTTTTTT. Encoded protein: CASAYRAISGELFF.